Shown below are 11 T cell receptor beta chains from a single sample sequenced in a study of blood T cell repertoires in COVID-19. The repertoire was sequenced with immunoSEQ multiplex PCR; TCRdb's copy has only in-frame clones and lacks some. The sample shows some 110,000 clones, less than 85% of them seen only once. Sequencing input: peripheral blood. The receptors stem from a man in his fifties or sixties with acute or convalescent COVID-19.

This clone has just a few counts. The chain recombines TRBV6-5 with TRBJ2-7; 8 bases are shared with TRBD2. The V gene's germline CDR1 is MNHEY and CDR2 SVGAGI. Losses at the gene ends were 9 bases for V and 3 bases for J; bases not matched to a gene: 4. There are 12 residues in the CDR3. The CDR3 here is CASSGVSYEQYF. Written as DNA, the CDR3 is TGTGCCAGTAGCGGGGTGAGCTACGAGCAGTACTTC.

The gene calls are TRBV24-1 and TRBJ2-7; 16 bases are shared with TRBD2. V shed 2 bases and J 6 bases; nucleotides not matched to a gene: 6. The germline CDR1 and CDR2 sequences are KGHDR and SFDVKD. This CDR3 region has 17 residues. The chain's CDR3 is CATSDWGTSGRDSEQYF. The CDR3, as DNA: TGTGCCACCAGTGATTGGGGGACTAGCGGGAGGGACAGCGAGCAGTACTTC.

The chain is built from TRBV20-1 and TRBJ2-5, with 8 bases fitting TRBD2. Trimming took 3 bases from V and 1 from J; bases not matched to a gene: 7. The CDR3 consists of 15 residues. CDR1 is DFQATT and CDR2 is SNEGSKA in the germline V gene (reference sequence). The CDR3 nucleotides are TGCAGTGCTAGTACAGCGGGAGAACCCCAAGAGACCCAGTACTTC. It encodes CSASTAGEPQETQYF.

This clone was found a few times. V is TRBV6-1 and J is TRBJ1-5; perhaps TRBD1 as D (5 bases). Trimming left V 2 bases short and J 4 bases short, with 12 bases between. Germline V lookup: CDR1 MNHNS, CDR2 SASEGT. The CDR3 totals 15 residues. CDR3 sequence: CASSEIGDFNQPQHF. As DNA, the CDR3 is TGTGCCAGCAGTGAAATTGGGGACTTTAATCAGCCCCAGCATTTT.

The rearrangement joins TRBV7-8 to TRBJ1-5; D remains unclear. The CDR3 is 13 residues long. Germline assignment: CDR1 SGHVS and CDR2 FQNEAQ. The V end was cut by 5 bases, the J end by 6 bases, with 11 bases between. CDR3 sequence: CASSTRGSQPQHF. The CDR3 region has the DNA TGTGCCAGCAGCACCCGCGGGTCTCAGCCCCAGCATTTT. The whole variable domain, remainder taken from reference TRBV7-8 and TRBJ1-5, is GAGVSQSPRYKVAKRGQDVALRCDPISGHVSLFWYQQALGQGPEFLTYFQNEAQLDKSGLPSDRFFAERPEGSVSTLKIQRTQQEDSAVYLCASSTRGSQPQHFGDGTRLSIL.

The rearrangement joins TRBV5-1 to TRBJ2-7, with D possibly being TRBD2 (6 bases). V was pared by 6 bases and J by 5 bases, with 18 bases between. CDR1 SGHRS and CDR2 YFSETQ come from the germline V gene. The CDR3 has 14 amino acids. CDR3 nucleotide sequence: TGCGCCAGCACCCTGGGGGGAGTGGAGGACGAGCAGTACTTC. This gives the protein CASTLGGVEDEQYF.

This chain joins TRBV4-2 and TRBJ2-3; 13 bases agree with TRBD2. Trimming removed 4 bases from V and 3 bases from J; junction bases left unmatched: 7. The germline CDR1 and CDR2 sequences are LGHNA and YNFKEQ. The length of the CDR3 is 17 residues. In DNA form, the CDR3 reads TGTGCCAGCAGCCGAGGACTAGCGGGAGTAGGTACAGATACGCAGTATTTT. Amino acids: CASSRGLAGVGTDTQYF.

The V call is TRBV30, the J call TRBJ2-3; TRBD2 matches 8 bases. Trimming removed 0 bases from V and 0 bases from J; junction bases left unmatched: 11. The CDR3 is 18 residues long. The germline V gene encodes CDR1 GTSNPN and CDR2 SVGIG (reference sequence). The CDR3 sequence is CAWSVGAPVAGSTDTQYF. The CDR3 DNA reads TGTGCCTGGAGTGTAGGGGCCCCCGTAGCGGGGAGCACAGATACGCAGTATTTT.

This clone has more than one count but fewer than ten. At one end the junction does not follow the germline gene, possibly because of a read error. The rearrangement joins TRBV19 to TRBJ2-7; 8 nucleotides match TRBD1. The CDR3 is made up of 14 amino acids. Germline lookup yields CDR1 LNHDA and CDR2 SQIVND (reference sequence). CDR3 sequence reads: CASSPYNQDRDMNF. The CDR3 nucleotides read TGTGCCAGTAGTCCATATAACCAGGACAGGGATATGAACTTC.

The CDR3 protein is CASGVGGDYGYTF. For the CDR3, the DNA is TGTGCCAGCGGCGTGGGGGGGGACTATGGCTACACCTTC. The chain carries TRBV27 and TRBJ1-2; D perhaps matches TRBD1 (5 bases). The CDR3 consists of 13 residues. The V and J ends lost 8 bases and 3 bases respectively, with 13 bases between them. Germline V CDR1 and CDR2: MNHEY, SMNVEV (reference sequence).

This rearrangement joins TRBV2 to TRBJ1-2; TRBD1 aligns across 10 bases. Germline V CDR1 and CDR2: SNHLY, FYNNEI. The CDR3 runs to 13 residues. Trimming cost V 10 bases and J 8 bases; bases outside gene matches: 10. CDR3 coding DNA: TGTGCCAACCCCGAGGGACAGGGGATGGGCTACACCTTC. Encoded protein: CANPEGQGMGYTF.